The T cell receptor (beta chain) under discussion was sequenced for a study of early T cells in non-severe SARS-CoV-2 infection. At the level of the study: Chains from this unsorted whole-blood bulk RNA could not be paired. Whole-study results and caveats: Using VDJdb, the matching emphasized anti-spike CD8 responses while missing private and CD4 specificities.

Unique molecular identifier tags were affixed to discrete cDNA molecules. Each CDR3 protein gets one entry after TCRdb re-called the 5' RACE reads with MiXCR. The sample includes roughly 77,000 distinct CDR3 sequences, 12% seen only once; the top ten take 3.5% to 5.5%. A remark on this clonotype: Antigen specificity is unknown.

The CDR3 is 16 amino acids. CDR1 and CDR2 from the germline V gene are SNHLY and FYNNEI. V lost 6 bases, J lost 4 bases, and 6 bases stayed unmatched. The material sequenced was whole blood. The receptor was isolated from an adult who was a healthcare worker with PCR-confirmed SARS-CoV-2 infection or an uninfected control (not recorded which). This rearrangement joins TRBV2 to TRBJ2-1, with 13 bases fitting TRBD2. This chain's CDR3 is CASRGGTSGMYNEQFF. Written as DNA, the CDR3 is TGTGCCAGCAGGGGAGGGACTAGCGGGATGTACAATGAGCAGTTCTTC.